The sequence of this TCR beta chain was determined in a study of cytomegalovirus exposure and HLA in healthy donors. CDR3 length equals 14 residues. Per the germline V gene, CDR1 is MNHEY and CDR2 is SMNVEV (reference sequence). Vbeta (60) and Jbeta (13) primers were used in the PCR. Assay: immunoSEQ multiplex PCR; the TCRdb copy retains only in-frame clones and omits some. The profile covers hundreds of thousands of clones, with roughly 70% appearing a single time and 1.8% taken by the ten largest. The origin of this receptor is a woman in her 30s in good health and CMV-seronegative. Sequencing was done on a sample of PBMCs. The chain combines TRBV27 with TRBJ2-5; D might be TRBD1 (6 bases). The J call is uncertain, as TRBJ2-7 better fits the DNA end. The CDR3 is CASSFTGTNYEQYF. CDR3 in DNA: TGTGCCAGCAGTTTCACCGGGACAAACTACGAGCAGTACTTC.